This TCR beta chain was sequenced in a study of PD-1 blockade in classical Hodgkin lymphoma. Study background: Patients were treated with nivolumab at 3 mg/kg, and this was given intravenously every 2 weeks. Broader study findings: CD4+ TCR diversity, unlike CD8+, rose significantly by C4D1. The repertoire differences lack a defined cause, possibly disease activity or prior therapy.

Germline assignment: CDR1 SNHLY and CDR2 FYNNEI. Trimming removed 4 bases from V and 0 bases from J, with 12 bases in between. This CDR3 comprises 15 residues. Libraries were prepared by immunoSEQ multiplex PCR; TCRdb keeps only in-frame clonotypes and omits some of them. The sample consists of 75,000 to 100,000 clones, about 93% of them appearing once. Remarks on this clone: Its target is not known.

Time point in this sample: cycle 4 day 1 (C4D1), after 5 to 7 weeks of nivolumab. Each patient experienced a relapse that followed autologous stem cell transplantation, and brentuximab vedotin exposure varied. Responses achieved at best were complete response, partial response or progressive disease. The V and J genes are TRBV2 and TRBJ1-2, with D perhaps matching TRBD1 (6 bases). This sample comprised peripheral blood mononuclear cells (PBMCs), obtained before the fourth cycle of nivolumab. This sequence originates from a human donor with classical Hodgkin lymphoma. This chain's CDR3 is CASSVRAGANYGYTF. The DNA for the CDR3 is TGTGCCAGCAGTGTTCGGGCAGGGGCTAACTATGGCTACACCTTC. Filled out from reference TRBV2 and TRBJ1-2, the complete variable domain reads EPEVTQTPSHQVTQMGQEVILRCVPISNHLYFYWYRQILGQKVEFLVSFYNNEISEKSEIFDDQFSVERPDGSNFTLKIRSTKLEDSAMYFCASSVRAGANYGYTFGSGTRLTVV.